Each of the 18 T cell receptor beta chains below was sequenced from the same sample in a study of blood T cell repertoires in COVID-19 (dated by TCRdb to about 2020). To prepare the library, the immunoSEQ multiplex PCR assay was applied. The clones in this table, taken by TCRdb from immuneACCESS, are in-frame only. Not every clone is retained; where verified, under half of the shortfall comes from an unresolved V gene, and the cause of the rest is unknown. For this sample the table gives 190,000 or so clones, of which around four fifths were detected only once. Of the sample, approximately 2.9% falls within the top ten clones. Sequenced material: peripheral blood. These receptors were collected from a woman older than 75 with active or convalescent COVID-19.

CDR3 residues: CASSWAIGYEKLFF. The CDR3 bases are TGTGCCAGTAGTTGGGCTATTGGGTATGAAAAACTGTTTTTT. The chain is built from TRBV19 and TRBJ1-4; D remains unclear. V was shortened by 5 bases and J by 6 bases, with 13 bases between the two germline ends. The V gene's germline CDR1 is LNHDA and CDR2 SQIVND (reference sequence). CDR3 length equals 14 residues.

This rearrangement joins TRBV5-1 to TRBJ1-4; TRBD1 agrees at 7 bases. Trimming cost V 0 bases and J 8 bases; bases outside gene matches: 4. Germline assignment: CDR1 SGHRS and CDR2 YFSETQ. The CDR3 is 14 amino acids. This CDR3 is CASSLGTGREKLFF. The CDR3 DNA follows: TGCGCCAGCAGCTTGGGGACAGGAAGAGAAAAACTGTTTTTT.

This rearrangement joins TRBV9 to TRBJ1-1; D unclear. Trimming left V 0 bases short and J 5 bases short, with 11 bases between. This CDR3 has 14 residues. CDR1 is SGDLS and CDR2 is YYNGEE in the germline V gene. Here the CDR3 DNA reads TGTGCCAGCAGCGTAGTGGAGGGAGGAACTGAAGCTTTCTTT. This codes for CASSVVEGGTEAFF.

The chain recombines TRBV11-2 with TRBJ2-2, with 8 bases lining up with TRBD2. Germline values: CDR1 SGHAT, CDR2 FQNNGV. V was pared by 6 bases and J by 7 bases, with 7 bases of the junction left unmatched. The CDR3 spans 14 residues. CDR3 coding DNA: TGTGCCAGCAGACAAACGGGGGGGAACGGGGAGCTGTTTTTT. Translation: CASRQTGGNGELFF.

There are a few counts of this clone. The chain has TRBV7-8 and TRBJ1-6; D gene uncertain. The V and J ends lost 7 bases and 7 bases respectively, with 14 bases between them. The CDR3 is 14 amino acids. CDR1 and CDR2 from the germline V gene are SGHVS and FQNEAQ. The CDR3 here is CASNSRRENSPLHF. The CDR3 bases are TGTGCCAGCAACTCCCGCCGGGAAAATTCACCCCTCCACTTT. The entire variable domain, with the rest obtained from reference TRBV7-8 and TRBJ1-6, is as follows: GAGVSQSPRYKVAKRGQDVALRCDPISGHVSLFWYQQALGQGPEFLTYFQNEAQLDKSGLPSDRFFAERPEGSVSTLKIQRTQQEDSAVYLCASNSRRENSPLHFGNGTRLTVT.

The chain links TRBV7-6 to TRBJ2-1; 11 bases match TRBD2. The CDR3 spans 16 residues. V was pared by 1 base and J by 2 bases, with 1 base of the junction left unmatched. Germline CDR1 SGHVS, CDR2 FNYEAQ. The CDR3 loop is CASSLGSGGAYNEQFF. In DNA, the CDR3 is TGTGCCAGCAGCTTAGGTAGCGGGGGGGCCTACAATGAGCAGTTCTTC.

This clone has just a few counts. Sequence at one end of the junction differs from germline and may be a read error. V and J are TRBV4-1 and TRBJ1-2; perhaps TRBD1 as D (5 bases). Germline V gives CDR1 MGHRA, CDR2 YSYEKL. CDR3 length: 15 amino acids. This chain's CDR3 is CASSQDRTPKYGYTF. The CDR3 DNA reads TGCGCCAGCAGCCAAGATAGGACACCTAAGTATGGCTACACCTTC.

The chain combines TRBV6-2 or TRBV6-3 with TRBJ2-7; 9 bases agree with TRBD1. The germline V gene has CDR1 MNHEY and CDR2 SVGEGT. This CDR3 region has 15 residues. The junction had 6 bases not matched to a gene; V was cut back by 4 bases and J by 2 bases. The CDR3 coding sequence is TGTGCCAGCAGTTTACAGGGGGCGCATGCCTACGAGCAGTACTTC. Translating gives CASSLQGAHAYEQYF.

This clone was observed a handful of times. J is TRBJ2-1 and V is TRBV6-5; tentatively, D is TRBD1 (6 bases). The CDR3 is 15 residues long. The germline V gene has CDR1 MNHEY and CDR2 SVGAGI. With 0 bases removed from V and 9 bases from J, the gap between germline ends came to 15 bases. The CDR3: CASSYSEGGEGEQFF. The CDR3 nucleotides are TGTGCCAGCAGTTACTCCGAAGGGGGTGAGGGTGAGCAGTTCTTC.

This clone was observed a few times. The chain combines TRBV3-1 (or the pseudogene TRBV3-2) with TRBJ1-4, with D unclear. The germline gives CDR1 LGHDT, CDR2 YNNKEL (reference sequence). CDR3 length: 13 amino acids. The V end was cut by 1 base, the J end by 7 bases, with 7 bases between. The CDR3 DNA follows: TGTGCCAGCAGCCAAGCGGGAAGTGAAAAACTGTTTTTT. Amino acid sequence: CASSQAGSEKLFF.

This clone was observed a handful of times. This chain uses TRBV12-3 or TRBV12-4 with TRBJ2-1; D not certain. Trimming stripped 6 bases from V and 5 bases from J, with 11 bases between. This CDR3 region has 13 residues. The CDR3 here is CASSLRVDNEQFF. The CDR3, as DNA: TGTGCCAGCAGCCTACGGGTGGACAATGAGCAGTTCTTC.

This sequence joins TRBV5-1 and TRBJ1-1, with 7 bases lining up with TRBD1. The CDR3 runs 14 residues. CDR1 and CDR2 from the germline V gene are SGHRS and YFSETQ. V gave up 2 bases and J gave up 4 bases; unmatched junction bases: 5. Here the CDR3 DNA reads TGCGCCAGCAGCTTACAGGGGTCCCCCACTGAAGCTTTCTTT. Translating it yields CASSLQGSPTEAFF.

This clone was seen a few times. The chain recombines TRBV6-6 with TRBJ1-5, with D perhaps TRBD1 (6 bases). The CDR3 runs to 15 residues. Germline V gives CDR1 MNHNY, CDR2 SVGAGI (reference sequence). V lost 9 bases and J 3 bases, leaving 18 bases between the germline ends. This CDR3 is CASRKVQGDNQPQHF. Written as DNA, the CDR3 is TGTGCCAGTCGTAAGGTACAGGGAGACAATCAGCCCCAGCATTTT.

This clone was seen only a few times. The chain recombines TRBV4-1 with TRBJ2-3, with 10 bases aligning to TRBD1. This CDR3 has 15 residues. The V gene's germline CDR1 is MGHRA and CDR2 YSYEKL. With 4 bases clipped from V and 6 bases from J, the junction kept 7 bases outside the gene matches. CDR3 protein: CASSPGQGPRDTQYF. DNA for the CDR3: TGCGCCAGCAGCCCGGGACAGGGGCCGAGGGATACGCAGTATTTT.

This clone has just one count. CDR3 region: CAISARTGVLTDTQYF. The CDR3 DNA sequence: TGTGCCATCAGTGCAAGGACAGGGGTGTTGACAGATACGCAGTATTTT. This chain uses TRBV10-3 with TRBJ2-3; 9 bases match TRBD1. The V segment lost 4 bases and the J segment 3 bases; nucleotides outside the gene matches: 8. Germline CDR1 ENHRY, CDR2 SYGVKD. This CDR3 contains 16 residues.

This chain uses TRBV7-2 with TRBJ1-1, with D possibly TRBD1 on 6 matching bases. Trimming left V 2 bases short and J 7 bases short, with 14 bases between. Germline CDR1 reads SGHTA; CDR2 reads FQGNSA. The length of the CDR3 is 14 residues. The CDR3 DNA sequence: TGTGCCAGCAGCTTATTCGGGGGGCTTGATGAAGCTTTCTTT. It specifies CASSLFGGLDEAFF.

The gene calls are TRBV3-1 (or the pseudogene TRBV3-2) and TRBJ1-6, with a weak D call TRBD1 (6 bases). V gave up 6 bases and J gave up 4 bases, with 13 bases separating them. Germline V CDR1 and CDR2: LGHDT, YNNKEL (reference sequence). The CDR3 covers 15 residues. The CDR3 reads CASRNGQLYNSPLHF. CDR3 in DNA: TGTGCCAGCAGAAACGGACAGCTATATAATTCACCCCTCCACTTT.

This sequence joins TRBV11-2 and TRBJ2-7; tentatively, D is TRBD1 (5 bases). Germline V lookup: CDR1 SGHAT, CDR2 FQNNGV. V shed 7 bases and J shed 3 bases, with 19 bases lying between them. The CDR3 is 15 amino acids. The CDR3 nucleotides read TGTGCCAGCACCCCCGGTTTGGGGCCGCTCTACGAGCAGTACTTC. Translating gives CASTPGLGPLYEQYF.